One sample yielded the 5 T cell receptor beta chains listed below, sequenced in a study of blood T cell repertoires in COVID-19 (TCRdb year 2020). The method was the immunoSEQ multiplex PCR assay. TCRdb carries this immuneACCESS record with in-frame sequences only. Its versions omit some clonotypes, under half of them owing to an unresolved V gene in the studies checked, with the rest unexplained. A total of nearly 110,000 clones appear in this sample, about 80% of them only once. The ten most abundant clones make up more than 4% of the sample. The sequenced sample was peripheral blood. The source is a man in his 70s with acute or convalescent COVID-19.

V gene TRBV6-6 combines with J gene TRBJ2-7, with a tentative D call TRBD2 (5 bases). CDR1 and CDR2 (germline): MNHNY, SVGAGI (reference sequence). Trimming removed 7 bases from V and 3 bases from J, with 16 bases in between. The CDR3 has 14 amino acids. The CDR3 sequence is CASTLYEGGYEQYF. The CDR3 nucleotides are TGTGCCAGCACCTTATATGAGGGTGGCTACGAGCAGTACTTC.

This chain uses TRBV10-1 with TRBJ2-3; 11 bases map to TRBD2. The length of the CDR3 is 15 residues. Trimming at V came to 4 bases and at J to 6 bases, leaving 6 bases not matched to a gene. From germline, CDR1 is WNHNN and CDR2 SYGVQD (reference sequence). The CDR3 sequence is CASSALAGGEDTQYF. As DNA, the CDR3 is TGCGCCAGCAGTGCCCTAGCGGGGGGCGAGGATACGCAGTATTTT.

This clone came up a few times. The chain links TRBV3-1 (or the pseudogene TRBV3-2) to TRBJ1-6; possibly TRBD1 for D (5 bases). From germline, CDR1 is LGHDT and CDR2 YNNKEL (reference sequence). V was shortened by 5 bases and J by 7 bases, with 9 bases between the two germline ends. The CDR3 loop spans 13 amino acids. CDR3 DNA: TGTGCCAGCAGCTCACAGGAAAATTCACCCCTCCACTTT. Translation: CASSSQENSPLHF.

J is TRBJ2-7 and V is TRBV19; 12 bases fit TRBD2. CDR1 is LNHDA and CDR2 is SQIVND in the germline V gene (reference sequence). The CDR3 extends over 16 amino acids. The J segment lost 2 bases and the V segment lost 2 bases, leaving 4 bases of the junction unmatched. The CDR3, as DNA: TGTGCCAGTAGTATAACTAGCGGGGGGACTACCTACGAGCAGTACTTC. Its protein product is CASSITSGGTTYEQYF.

The V call is TRBV4-3, the J call TRBJ1-1, with TRBD1 matching 7 bases. This CDR3 has 16 amino acids. Germline V gives CDR1 LGHNA, CDR2 YSLEER. V gave up 0 bases and J gave up 2 bases; unmatched junction bases: 6. The CDR3 DNA reads as TGCGCCAGCAGCCAAGATCTGAGGGGGCTTAACACTGAAGCTTTCTTT. Amino acids: CASSQDLRGLNTEAFF.